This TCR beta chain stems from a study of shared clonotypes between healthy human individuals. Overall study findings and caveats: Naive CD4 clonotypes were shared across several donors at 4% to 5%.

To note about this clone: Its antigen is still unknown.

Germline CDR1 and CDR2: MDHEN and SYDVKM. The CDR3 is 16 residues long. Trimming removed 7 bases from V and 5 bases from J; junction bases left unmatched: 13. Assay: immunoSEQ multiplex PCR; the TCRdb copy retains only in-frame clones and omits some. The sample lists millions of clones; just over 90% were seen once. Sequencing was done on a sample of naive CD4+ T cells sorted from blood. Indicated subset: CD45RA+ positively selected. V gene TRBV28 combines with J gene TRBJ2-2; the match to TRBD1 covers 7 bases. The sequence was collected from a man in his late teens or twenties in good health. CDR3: CASIPRQGVYTGELFF. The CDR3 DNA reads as TGTGCCAGCATCCCGAGGCAGGGGGTCTATACCGGGGAGCTGTTTTTT.